This T cell receptor beta chain was found in a study of blood T cell repertoires in COVID-19. Original analysis: For nucleated cells, counts were estimated from reference gene primer amplification. TCRdb's copy holds only in-frame clones and misses some; the assay was immunoSEQ multiplex PCR. V, J and clone size reflect that table, while D and trimming were determined from the DNA. Of 110,000 or so clones in the sample, 77% were seen once. The CDR3 spans 16 residues. Losses at the gene ends were 2 bases for V and 6 bases for J; bases not matched to a gene: 11. From germline, CDR1 is SGHDN and CDR2 FVKESK.

The chain is built from TRBV14 and TRBJ2-7, with TRBD1 identical over 9 bases. Sequencing input: peripheral blood. This sequence was found in a human donor in a cohort sampled during active COVID-19. The CDR3 DNA is TGTGCCAGCAGCCAACCGGGACAGGGAGTCATCTCCGAGCAGTACTTC. This sequence encodes CASSQPGQGVISEQYF.